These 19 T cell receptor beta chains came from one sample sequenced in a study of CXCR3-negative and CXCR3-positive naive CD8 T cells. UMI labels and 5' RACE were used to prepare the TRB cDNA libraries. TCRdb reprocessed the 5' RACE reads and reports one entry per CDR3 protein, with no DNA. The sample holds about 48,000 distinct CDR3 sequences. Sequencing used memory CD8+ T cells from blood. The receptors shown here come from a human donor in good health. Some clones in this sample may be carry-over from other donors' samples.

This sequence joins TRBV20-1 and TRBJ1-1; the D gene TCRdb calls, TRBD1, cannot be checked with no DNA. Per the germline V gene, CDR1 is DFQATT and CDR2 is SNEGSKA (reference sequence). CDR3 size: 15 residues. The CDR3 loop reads CSSRGVGQGETEAFF.

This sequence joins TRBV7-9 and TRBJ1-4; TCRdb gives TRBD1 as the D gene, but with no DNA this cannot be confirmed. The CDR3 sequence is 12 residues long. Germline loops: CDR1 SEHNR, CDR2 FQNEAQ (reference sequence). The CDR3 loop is CASSASGQDLFF. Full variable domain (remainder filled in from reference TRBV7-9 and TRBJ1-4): DTGVSQNPRHKITKRGQNVTFRCDPISEHNRLYWYRQTLGQGPEFLTYFQNEAQLEKSRLLSDRFSAERPKGSFSTLEIQRTEQGDSAMYLCASSASGQDLFFGSGTQLSVL.

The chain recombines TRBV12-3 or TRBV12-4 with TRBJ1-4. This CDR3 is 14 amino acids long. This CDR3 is CASSLKRTEEKLFF.

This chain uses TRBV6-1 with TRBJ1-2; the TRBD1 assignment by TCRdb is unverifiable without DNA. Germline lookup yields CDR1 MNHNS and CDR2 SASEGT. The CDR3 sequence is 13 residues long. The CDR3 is CASREGGGYGYTF.

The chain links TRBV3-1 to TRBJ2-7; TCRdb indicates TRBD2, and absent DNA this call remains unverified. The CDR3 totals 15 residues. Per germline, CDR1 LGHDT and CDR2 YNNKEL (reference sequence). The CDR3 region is CASSQGSSGSYEQYF.

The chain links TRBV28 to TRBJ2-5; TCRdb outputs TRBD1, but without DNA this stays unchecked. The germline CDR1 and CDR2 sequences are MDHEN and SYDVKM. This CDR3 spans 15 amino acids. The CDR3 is CASSFEDREGETQYF.

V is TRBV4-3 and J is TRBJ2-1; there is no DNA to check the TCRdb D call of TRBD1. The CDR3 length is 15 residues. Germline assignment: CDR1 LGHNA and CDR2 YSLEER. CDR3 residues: CASGPGRRGADEQFF.

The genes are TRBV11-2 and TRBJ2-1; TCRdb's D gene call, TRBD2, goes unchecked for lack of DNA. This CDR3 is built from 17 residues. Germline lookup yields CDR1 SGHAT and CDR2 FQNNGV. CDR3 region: CASSEGGRGREYNEQFF.

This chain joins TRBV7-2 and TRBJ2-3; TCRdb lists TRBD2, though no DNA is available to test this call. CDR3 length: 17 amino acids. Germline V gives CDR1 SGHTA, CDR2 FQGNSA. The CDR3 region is CASSLVIFAGGTDTQYF.

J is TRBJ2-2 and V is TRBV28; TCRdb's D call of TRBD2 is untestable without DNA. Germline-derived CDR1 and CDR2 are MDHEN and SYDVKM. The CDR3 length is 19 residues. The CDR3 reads CASSPRLAGALFNTGELFF.

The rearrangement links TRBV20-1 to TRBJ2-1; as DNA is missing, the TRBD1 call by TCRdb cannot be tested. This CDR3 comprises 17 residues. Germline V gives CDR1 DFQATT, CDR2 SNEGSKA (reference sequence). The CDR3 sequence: CSARAPRGGRDYNEQFF.

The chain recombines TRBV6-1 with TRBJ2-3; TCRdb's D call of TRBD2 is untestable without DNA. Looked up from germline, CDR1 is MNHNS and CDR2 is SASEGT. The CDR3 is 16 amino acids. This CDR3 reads CASSETSGGGTDTQYF.

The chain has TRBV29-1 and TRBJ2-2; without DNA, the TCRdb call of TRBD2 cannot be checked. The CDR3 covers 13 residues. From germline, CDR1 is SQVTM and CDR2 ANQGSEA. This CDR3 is CSVVASDTGELFF.

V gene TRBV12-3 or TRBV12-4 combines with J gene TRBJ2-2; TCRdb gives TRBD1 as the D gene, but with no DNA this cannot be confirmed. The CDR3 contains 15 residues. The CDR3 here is CASSLPDREPGELFF.

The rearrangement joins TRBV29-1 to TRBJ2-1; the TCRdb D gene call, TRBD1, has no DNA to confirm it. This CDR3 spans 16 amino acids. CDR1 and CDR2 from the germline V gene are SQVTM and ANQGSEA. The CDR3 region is CSVEGTDSLEYNEQFF.

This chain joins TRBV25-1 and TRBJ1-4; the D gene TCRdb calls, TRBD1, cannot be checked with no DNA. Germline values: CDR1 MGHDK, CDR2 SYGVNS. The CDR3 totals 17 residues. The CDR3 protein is CASSEYFTGATNEKLFF.

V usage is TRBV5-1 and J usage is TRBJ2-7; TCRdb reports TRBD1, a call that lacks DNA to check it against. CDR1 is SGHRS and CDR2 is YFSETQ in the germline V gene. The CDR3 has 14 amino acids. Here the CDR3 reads CASSGGDRAYEQYF. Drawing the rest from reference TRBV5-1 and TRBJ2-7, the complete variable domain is KAGVTQTPRYLIKTRGQQVTLSCSPISGHRSVSWYQQTPGQGLQFLFEYFSETQRNKGNFPGRFSGRQFSNSRSEMNVSTLELGDSALYLCASSGGDRAYEQYFGPGTRLTVT.

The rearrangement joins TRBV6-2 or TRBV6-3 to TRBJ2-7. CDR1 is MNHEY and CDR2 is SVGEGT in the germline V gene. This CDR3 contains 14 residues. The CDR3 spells CASTVTELSYEQYF.

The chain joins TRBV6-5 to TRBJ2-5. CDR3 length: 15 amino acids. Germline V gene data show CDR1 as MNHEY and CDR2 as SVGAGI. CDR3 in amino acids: CASSYSMNAKETQYF.